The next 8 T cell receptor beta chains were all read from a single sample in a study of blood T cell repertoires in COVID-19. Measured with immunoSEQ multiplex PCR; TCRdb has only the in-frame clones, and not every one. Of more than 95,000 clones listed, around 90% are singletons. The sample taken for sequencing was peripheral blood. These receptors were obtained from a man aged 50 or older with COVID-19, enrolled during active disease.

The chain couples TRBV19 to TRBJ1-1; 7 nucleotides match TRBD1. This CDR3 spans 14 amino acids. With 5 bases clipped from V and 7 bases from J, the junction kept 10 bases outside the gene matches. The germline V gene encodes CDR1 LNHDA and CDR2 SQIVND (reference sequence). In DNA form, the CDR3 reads TGTGCCAGTAGTCCCTCGACAGGGCGGTATGAAGCTTTCTTT. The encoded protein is CASSPSTGRYEAFF. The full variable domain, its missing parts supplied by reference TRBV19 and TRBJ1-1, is DGGITQSPKYLFRKEGQNVTLSCEQNLNHDAMYWYRQDPGQGLRLIYYSQIVNDFQKGDIAEGYSVSREKKESFPLTVTSAQKNPTAFYLCASSPSTGRYEAFFGQGTRLTVV.

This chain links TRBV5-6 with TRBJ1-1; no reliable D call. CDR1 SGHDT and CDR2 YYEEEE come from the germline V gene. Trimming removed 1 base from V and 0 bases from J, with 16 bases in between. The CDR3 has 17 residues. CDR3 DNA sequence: TGTGCCAGCAGCTTGCTATTTACCGCGTTCTTGAACACTGAAGCTTTCTTT. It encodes CASSLLFTAFLNTEAFF.

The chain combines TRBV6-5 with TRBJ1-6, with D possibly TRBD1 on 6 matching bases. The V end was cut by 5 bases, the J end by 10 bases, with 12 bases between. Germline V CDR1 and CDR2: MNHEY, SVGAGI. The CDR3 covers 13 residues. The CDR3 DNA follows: TGTGCCAGCAGTCACAACAGGGAGTCACCCCTCCACTTT. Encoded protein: CASSHNRESPLHF.

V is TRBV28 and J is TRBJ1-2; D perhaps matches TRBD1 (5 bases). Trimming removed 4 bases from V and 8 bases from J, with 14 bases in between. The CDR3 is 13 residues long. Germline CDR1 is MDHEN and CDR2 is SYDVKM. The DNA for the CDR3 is TGTGCCAGCAGTTCCCCGGGGGAGCTCGGCTACACCTTC. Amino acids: CASSSPGELGYTF.

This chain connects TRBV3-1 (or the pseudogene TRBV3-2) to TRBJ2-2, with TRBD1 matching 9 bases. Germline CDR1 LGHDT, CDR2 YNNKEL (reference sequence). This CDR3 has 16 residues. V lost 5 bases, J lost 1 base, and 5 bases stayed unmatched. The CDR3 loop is CASSLTGGLNTGELFF. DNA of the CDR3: TGTGCCAGCAGCTTAACAGGGGGCTTGAACACCGGGGAGCTGTTTTTT.

The CDR3 protein is CASSVSLTGVGEQFF. CDR3 sequence (DNA): TGTGCCAGCAGCGTTTCACTTACAGGGGTCGGTGAGCAGTTCTTC. The chain combines TRBV9 with TRBJ2-1; 7 nucleotides line up with TRBD1. The J segment lost 9 bases and the V segment lost 2 bases, leaving 11 bases of the junction unmatched. There are 15 residues in the CDR3. CDR1 is SGDLS and CDR2 is YYNGEE in the germline V gene.

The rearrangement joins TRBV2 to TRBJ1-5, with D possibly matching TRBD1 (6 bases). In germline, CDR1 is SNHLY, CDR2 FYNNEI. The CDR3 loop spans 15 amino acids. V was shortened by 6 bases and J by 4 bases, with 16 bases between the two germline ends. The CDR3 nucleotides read TGTGCCAGCAGGACCGGACAGTTAAGAAATCAGCCCCAGCATTTT. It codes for CASRTGQLRNQPQHF. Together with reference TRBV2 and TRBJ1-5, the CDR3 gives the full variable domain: EPEVTQTPSHQVTQMGQEVILRCVPISNHLYFYWYRQILGQKVEFLVSFYNNEISEKSEIFDDQFSVERPDGSNFTLKIRSTKLEDSAMYFCASRTGQLRNQPQHFGDGTRLSIL.

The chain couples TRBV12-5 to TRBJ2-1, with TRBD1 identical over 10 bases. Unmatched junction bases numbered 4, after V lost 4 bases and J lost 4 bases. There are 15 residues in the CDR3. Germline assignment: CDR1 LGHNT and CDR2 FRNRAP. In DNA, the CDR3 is TGTGCTAGTGGTTCGGGACAGGGGTTATACAATGAGCAGTTCTTC. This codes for CASGSGQGLYNEQFF.